Listed below are T cell receptor beta chains from one sample, sequenced in a study of shared clonotypes between healthy human individuals. The table came from immunoSEQ multiplex PCR; TCRdb's copy has only in-frame clones and leaves some out. The repertoire consists of 490,000 or so clones, with around 78% occurring once and the leading ten covering roughly 13%. The sequencing sample was made of PBMCs. These receptors were taken from a woman aged 40 to 49 in good health. Some clones in this sample may be carry-over from other donors' samples. Each CDR3 is given with its conserved first and last residue. The D gene is left open where the match is weak. Clone size, where shown, is once, few, many, or a class for clones that have expanded.

>TRBJ1-2|few|.|TRBV6-6
TGTGCCAGCAGCCCCTCGACAGGCAACTATGGCTACACCTTC
CASSPSTGNYGYTF
>TRBJ2-2|once|TRBD1|TRBV25-1
TGTGCCAGCAGTGACCCGGGACAGGGAGACACCGGGGAGCTGTTTTTT
CASSDPGQGDTGELFF
>TRBJ2-7|.|TRBD1|TRBV6-5
TGTGCCAGCAGCTTACCGGGACAGTACGAGCAGTACTTC
CASSLPGQYEQYF
>TRBJ2-1|.|TRBD2|TRBV7-2
TGTGCCAGCAGCTCCGGGACTAGCTTTTACAATGAGCAGTTCTTC
CASSSGTSFYNEQFF
>TRBJ2-4|.|.|TRBV7-9
TGTGCCAGCAGCTTAGCGGGTCAGGGAAACATTCAGTACTTC
CASSLAGQGNIQYF
>TRBJ2-7|once|.|TRBV27
TGTGCCAGCAGTTTAGGGTCAGGGCCGCGGAGCGAGCAGTACTTC
CASSLGSGPRSEQYF
>TRBJ2-5|.|.|TRBV7-2
TGTGCCAGCAGCTTACTAACGCTACAAGAGACCCAGTACTTC
CASSLLTLQETQYF
>TRBJ1-1|.|TRBD1|TRBV14
TGTGCCAGCAGCTTCAGGGGGCGGGCCACTGAAGCTTTCTTT
CASSFRGRATEAFF
>TRBJ2-4|.|.|TRBV7-2
TGTGCCAGCAGCCTATATGAAGCCAAAAACATTCAGTACTTC
CASSLYEAKNIQYF
>TRBJ2-5|.|TRBD1|TRBV2
TGTGCCAGCAGCCGGACAGGGATCACGGAGACCCAGTACTTC
CASSRTGITETQYF
>TRBJ2-1|.|TRBD2|TRBV2
TGTGCCAGCAGTAGCGGGAGCGATGAGCAGTTCTTC
CASSSGSDEQFF
>TRBJ1-1|.|.|TRBV9
TGTGCCAGCAGCGAAGAGGGCAGCTCCAGGGGGAACACTGAAGCTTTCTTT
CASSEEGSSRGNTEAFF
>TRBJ1-4|.|.|TRBV30
TGTGCCTGGAGTTATTCTAGTATCCTGAAACACCCCATTCTTTTT
CAWSYSSILKHPILF
>TRBJ2-2|.|TRBD1|TRBV5-1
TGCGCCAGCAGCCGAGGGACAGGCACGAACACCGGGGAGCTGTTTTTT
CASSRGTGTNTGELFF
>TRBJ2-7|.|.|TRBV23-1
TGCGCCAGCACCCGGGGGTGGGATTCCTACGAGCAGTACTTC
CASTRGWDSYEQYF
>TRBJ2-1|many|TRBD2|TRBV9
TGTGCCAGCAGCGTAAGCGGGAGCTATTACAATGAGCAGTTCTTC
CASSVSGSYYNEQFF
>TRBJ2-7|few|.|TRBV28
TGTGCCAGCAGGGCCTCCGGGACACAGGTTGGTTACGAGCAGTACTTC
CASRASGTQVGYEQYF
>TRBJ1-1|many|.|TRBV6-4
TGTGCCAGCAGTGCCCCTCGGGGGCCCCCTGAAGCTTTCTTT
CASSAPRGPPEAFF